A single sample gave rise to the 16 T cell receptor beta chains below, sequenced in a study of lymphopenia after photon versus proton radiotherapy. Profiled with immunoSEQ multiplex PCR; TCRdb holds only in-frame clones, not every one. The table includes about 70,000 clones, around 93% detected once. The input for sequencing was peripheral blood, taken from a patient treated with photon-based radiotherapy. All receptors derive from a woman aged 40 to 50 with cholangiocarcinoma.

V is TRBV30 and J is TRBJ2-7; a possible D gene is TRBD2 (6 bases). Trimming stripped 6 bases from V and 2 bases from J, with 17 bases between. Germline CDR1 reads GTSNPN; CDR2 reads SVGIG (reference sequence). The CDR3 runs 14 residues. Here the CDR3 reads CACTGVRETYEQYF. CDR3 nucleotides: TGTGCCTGCACGGGGGTGAGGGAAACCTACGAGCAGTACTTC. Together with reference TRBV30 and TRBJ2-7, the CDR3 gives the full variable domain: SQTIHQWPATLVQPVGSPLSLECTVEGTSNPNLYWYRQAAGRGLQLLFYSVGIGQISSEVPQNLSASRPQDRQFILSSKKLLLSDSGFYLCACTGVRETYEQYFGPGTRLTVT.

The chain carries TRBV6-1 and TRBJ2-1; tentative D call: TRBD2 (6 bases). The V end lost 3 bases, the J end lost 7 bases, and 13 bases lay between the germline ends. In germline, CDR1 is MNHNS, CDR2 SASEGT. The CDR3 totals 14 residues. CDR3 sequence reads: CASSEGLAGNEQFF. CDR3 nucleotides: TGTGCCAGCAGTGAGGGTCTGGCGGGGAATGAGCAGTTCTTC.

The V gene is TRBV28, the J gene TRBJ1-6; D gene uncertain. The CDR3 length is 15 residues. V lost 4 bases, J lost 6 bases, and 13 bases lay in between. Germline V gene lookup returns CDR1 MDHEN and CDR2 SYDVKM. This CDR3 is CASSSSGLANSPLHF. The CDR3 DNA sequence: TGTGCCAGCAGTTCCAGTGGACTTGCTAATTCACCCCTCCACTTT.

V usage is TRBV28 and J usage is TRBJ2-7; TRBD1 matches 7 bases. Per the germline V gene, CDR1 is MDHEN and CDR2 is SYDVKM. The CDR3 has 15 residues. Germline trimming cut 5 bases from V and 1 base from J; bases unmatched to any gene: 8. The CDR3, as DNA: TGTGCCAGCAGTCACCACAGGGGTATTTCCTACGAGCAGTACTTC. As protein: CASSHHRGISYEQYF.

The CDR3 here is CASSSGLAGGFGTQYF. The CDR3 DNA reads TGTGCCAGCAGCTCCGGACTAGCGGGAGGGTTCGGGACGCAGTATTTT. The chain links TRBV5-8 to TRBJ2-3, with TRBD2 matching 15 bases. Germline CDR1 and CDR2: SGHTS and YDEGEE. With 3 bases clipped from V and 9 bases from J, the junction kept 8 bases outside the gene matches. The CDR3 length is 16 residues.

The V call is TRBV30, the J call TRBJ1-1; D call uncertain. CDR3 size: 13 residues. Germline loops: CDR1 GTSNPN, CDR2 SVGIG (reference sequence). V was pared by 3 bases and J by 1 base, with 9 bases between. The CDR3 sequence is CAWRARANTEAFF. In DNA form, the CDR3 reads TGTGCCTGGAGGGCTCGGGCGAACACTGAAGCTTTCTTT.

The chain combines TRBV7-3 with TRBJ2-7; perhaps TRBD2 as D (5 bases). In germline, CDR1 is SGHTA, CDR2 FQGTGA. The CDR3 covers 12 residues. Deletions cut 5 bases from V and 7 bases from J, with 12 bases between. Here the CDR3 reads CASSPSGGEQYF. CDR3 sequence (DNA): TGTGCCAGCAGCCCGAGCGGTGGAGAGCAGTACTTC.

The V call is TRBV5-6, the J call TRBJ1-3; D ambiguous. The CDR3 is 15 amino acids. Between the trimmed V and J ends, which lost 1 base and 0 bases, there was a span of 8 bases. Germline CDR1 and CDR2: SGHDT and YYEEEE. CDR3 DNA: TGTGCCAGCAGCTTGTTCTACAGCTCTGGAAACACCATATATTTT. Translation gives CASSLFYSSGNTIYF.

A single count supports this clone. The rearrangement links TRBV18 to TRBJ1-1; maybe TRBD1 (5 bases). V was trimmed by 3 bases and J by 3 bases, leaving 23 bases between them. The CDR3 consists of 18 residues. CDR1 is KGHSH, CDR2 LQKENI, per germline. The CDR3 loop is CASSPLPVGATTYTEAFF. The CDR3 DNA follows: TGTGCCAGCTCACCGTTACCGGTCGGGGCGACAACGTACACTGAAGCTTTCTTT.

The rearrangement joins TRBV28 to TRBJ1-3; D is possibly TRBD1 (5 bases). V was shortened by 2 bases and J by 0 bases, with 8 bases between the two germline ends. This CDR3 region has 15 residues. Germline assignment: CDR1 MDHEN and CDR2 SYDVKM. For the CDR3, the DNA is TGTGCCAGCAGTTTACAGGGAGGCTCTGGAAACACCATATATTTT. Translating gives CASSLQGGSGNTIYF.

This chain joins TRBV7-6 and TRBJ2-3; 9 positions agree with TRBD2. The V gene end was trimmed by 6 bases and the J gene end by 2 bases; junction bases not matched to a gene: 6. Germline V CDR1 and CDR2: SGHVS, FNYEAQ. The CDR3 totals 15 residues. The CDR3: CASSQRGAYTDTQYF. In DNA form, the CDR3 reads TGTGCCAGCAGTCAGCGGGGGGCCTACACAGATACGCAGTATTTT. The full variable domain, rest sourced from reference TRBV7-6 and TRBJ2-3, is GAGVSQSPRYKVTKRGQDVALRCDPISGHVSLYWYRQALGQGPEFLTYFNYEAQQDKSGLPNDRFSAERPEGSISTLTIQRTEQRDSAMYRCASSQRGAYTDTQYFGPGTRLTVL.

The chain is built from TRBV5-1 and TRBJ1-2, with D possibly TRBD1 on 5 matching bases. V lost 4 bases, J lost 5 bases, and 15 bases lay in between. Germline CDR1 SGHRS, CDR2 YFSETQ. This CDR3 contains 14 residues. CDR3 sequence reads: CASSLEGAEYGYTF. In DNA form, the CDR3 reads TGCGCCAGCAGCCTGGAAGGGGCGGAGTATGGCTACACCTTC.

This clone was detected only once. The chain joins TRBV9 to TRBJ2-7, with D tentatively TRBD1 or TRBD2 (5 bases each). This CDR3 has 15 residues. CDR1 and CDR2 (germline): SGDLS, YYNGEE. V was clipped by 3 bases and J by 0 bases, with 13 bases between them. CDR3 in amino acids: CASSAGTGNSYEQYF. CDR3 coding DNA: TGTGCCAGCAGCGCGGGGACGGGCAACTCCTACGAGCAGTACTTC.

A single count supports this clone. The chain combines TRBV9 with TRBJ2-1, with 12 bases that match TRBD2. This CDR3 region has 17 residues. From germline, CDR1 is SGDLS and CDR2 YYNGEE. V shed 4 bases, J shed 4 bases, and the junction held 9 bases outside the gene matches. CDR3 amino acids: CASSLTRGLAGYNEQFF. Here the CDR3 DNA reads TGTGCCAGCAGCCTGACCAGGGGACTAGCGGGTTACAATGAGCAGTTCTTC.

This sequence joins TRBV5-4 and TRBJ1-2, with D possibly matching TRBD1 (6 bases). Germline CDR1 and CDR2: SGHNT and YYREEE (reference sequence). Trimming shortened V by 5 bases and J by 4 bases, and 12 bases separated the two germline ends. The CDR3 sequence is 13 residues long. This CDR3 reads CASRPDRSYGYTF. CDR3 nucleotides: TGTGCCAGCAGACCCGACAGGAGCTATGGCTACACCTTC.

The gene calls are TRBV9 and TRBJ2-1; unclear D gene. The CDR3 runs 10 residues. Trimming took 3 bases from V and 6 from J, leaving 1 base between them. Germline V CDR1 and CDR2: SGDLS, YYNGEE. CDR3 nucleotides: TGTGCCAGCAGCGGCAATGAGCAGTTCTTC. Translating it yields CASSGNEQFF.